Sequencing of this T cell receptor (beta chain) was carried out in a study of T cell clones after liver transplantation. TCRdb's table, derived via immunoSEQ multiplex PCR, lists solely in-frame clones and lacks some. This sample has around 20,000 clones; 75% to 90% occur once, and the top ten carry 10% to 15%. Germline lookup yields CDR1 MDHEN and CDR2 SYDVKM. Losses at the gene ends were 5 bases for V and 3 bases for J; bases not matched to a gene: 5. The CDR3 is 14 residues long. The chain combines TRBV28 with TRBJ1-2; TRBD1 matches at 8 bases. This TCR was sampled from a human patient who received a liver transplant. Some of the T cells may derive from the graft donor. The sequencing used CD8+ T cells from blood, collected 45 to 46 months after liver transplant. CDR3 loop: CASSSGTGYYGYTF. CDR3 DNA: TGTGCCAGCAGTAGCGGGACAGGTTACTATGGCTACACCTTC.